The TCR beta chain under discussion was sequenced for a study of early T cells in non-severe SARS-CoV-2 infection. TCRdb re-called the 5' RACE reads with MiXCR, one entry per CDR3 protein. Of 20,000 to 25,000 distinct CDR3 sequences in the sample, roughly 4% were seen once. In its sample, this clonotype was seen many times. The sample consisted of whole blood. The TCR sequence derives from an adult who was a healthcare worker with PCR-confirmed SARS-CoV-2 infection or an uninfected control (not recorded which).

In DNA, the CDR3 is TGCAGCGTTGGGTTGGGAGGGCTCTCCGAGCAGTACTTC. Translating it yields CSVGLGGLSEQYF. The chain carries TRBV29-1 and TRBJ2-7, with 7 positions matching TRBD2. With V trimmed by 4 bases and J by 6 bases, 9 bases remained unmatched. Per germline, CDR1 SQVTM and CDR2 ANQGSEA. This CDR3 spans 13 amino acids.